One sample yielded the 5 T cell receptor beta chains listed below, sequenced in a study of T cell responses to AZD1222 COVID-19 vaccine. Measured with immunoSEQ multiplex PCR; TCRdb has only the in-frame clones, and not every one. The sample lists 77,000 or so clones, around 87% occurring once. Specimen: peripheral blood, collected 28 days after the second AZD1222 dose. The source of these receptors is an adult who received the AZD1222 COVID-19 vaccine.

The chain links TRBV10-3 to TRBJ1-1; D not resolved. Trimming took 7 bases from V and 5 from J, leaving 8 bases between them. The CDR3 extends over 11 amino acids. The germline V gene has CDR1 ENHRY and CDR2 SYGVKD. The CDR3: CAITAGTEAFF. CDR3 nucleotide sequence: TGTGCCATCACCGCCGGGACTGAAGCTTTCTTT.

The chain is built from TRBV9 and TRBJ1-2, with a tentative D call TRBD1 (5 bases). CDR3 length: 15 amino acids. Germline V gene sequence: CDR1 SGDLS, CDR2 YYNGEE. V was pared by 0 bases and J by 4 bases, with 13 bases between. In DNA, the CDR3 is TGTGCCAGCAGCGTAGACGGGGGATTTAGCTATGGCTACACCTTC. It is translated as CASSVDGGFSYGYTF.

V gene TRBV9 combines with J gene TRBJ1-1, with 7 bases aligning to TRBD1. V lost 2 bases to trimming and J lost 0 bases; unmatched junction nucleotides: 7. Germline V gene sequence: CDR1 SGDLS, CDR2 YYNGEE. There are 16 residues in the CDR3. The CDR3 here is CASSVRAGGLNTEAFF. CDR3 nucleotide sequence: TGTGCCAGCAGCGTTAGGGCAGGGGGGCTGAACACTGAAGCTTTCTTT. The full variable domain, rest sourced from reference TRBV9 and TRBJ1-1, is DSGVTQTPKHLITATGQRVTLRCSPRSGDLSVYWYQQSLDQGLQFLIQYYNGEERAKGNILERFSAQQFPDLHSELNLSSLELGDSALYFCASSVRAGGLNTEAFFGQGTRLTVV.

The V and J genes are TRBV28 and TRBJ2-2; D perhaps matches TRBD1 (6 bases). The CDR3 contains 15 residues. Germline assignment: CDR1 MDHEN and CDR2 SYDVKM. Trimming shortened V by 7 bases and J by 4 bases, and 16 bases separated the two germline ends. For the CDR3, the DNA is TGTGCCAGCACCGAAGAGACAGGAGGCACCGGGGAGCTGTTTTTT. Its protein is CASTEETGGTGELFF.

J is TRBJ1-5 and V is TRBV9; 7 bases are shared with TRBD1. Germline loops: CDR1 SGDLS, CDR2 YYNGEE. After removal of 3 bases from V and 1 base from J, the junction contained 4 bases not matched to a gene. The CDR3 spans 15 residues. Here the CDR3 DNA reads TGTGCCAGCAGCGCCTCAGGGGGGAGCAATCAGCCCCAGCATTTT. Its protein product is CASSASGGSNQPQHF.